Following are 11 T cell receptor beta chains from one sample sequenced in a study of identical twins. A single record per CDR3 protein comes from TCRdb applying MiXCR to the 5' RACE reads. Of around 500,000 distinct CDR3 sequences listed, approximately 14% are singletons. The sample was also linked to a second study, of yellow fever vaccine responses in identical twins.

Sequencing used CD4+ T cells sorted from blood. Receptors were obtained from a woman aged 18-30 years in good health.

This clonotype was seen more than once but under ten times. The chain has TRBV5-1 and TRBJ1-2, with D possibly TRBD1 on 5 matching bases. Looked up from germline, CDR1 is SGHRS and CDR2 is YFSETQ. The length of the CDR3 is 15 residues. Trimming took 1 base from V and 7 from J, leaving 17 bases between them. The CDR3: CASSLRQAGAVGYTF. The CDR3 DNA reads as TGCGCCAGCAGCTTGAGGCAGGCTGGGGCTGTTGGCTACACCTTC.

The chain recombines TRBV20-1 with TRBJ1-5; 8 nucleotides align to TRBD1. After removal of 3 bases from V and 4 bases from J, the junction contained 5 bases not matched to a gene. CDR1 and CDR2 from the germline V gene are DFQATT and SNEGSKA (reference sequence). The CDR3 is 14 residues long. CDR3: CSARPGQANQPQHF. Here the CDR3 DNA reads TGCAGTGCTAGGCCGGGACAGGCGAATCAGCCCCAGCATTTT.

Only a few counts were recorded for this clonotype. The chain joins TRBV5-1 to TRBJ2-5, with 7 bases fitting TRBD2. Per the germline V gene, CDR1 is SGHRS and CDR2 is YFSETQ. The CDR3 covers 15 residues. The trim removed 4 bases at V and 1 base at J, leaving 7 bases unmatched. The CDR3 protein is CASSRQRGFQETQYF. CDR3 DNA: TGCGCCAGCAGCCGCCAGCGGGGTTTCCAAGAGACCCAGTACTTC.

This clonotype was seen a few times. This rearrangement joins TRBV5-1 to TRBJ2-7; maybe TRBD1 (6 bases). Germline CDR1 and CDR2: SGHRS and YFSETQ. Trimming cost V 4 bases and J 0 bases, with 11 bases left between them. CDR3 length equals 14 residues. The CDR3 nucleotides are TGCGCCAGCAGCGCACAGGGTGTCTCCTACGAGCAGTACTTC. It translates to CASSAQGVSYEQYF.

The CDR3 is CASTARMGLPYF. The DNA of the CDR3 is TGTGCCAGCACCGCCCGAATGGGACTTCCCTACTTC. The rearrangement uses TRBV11-2 and TRBJ2-5; D perhaps matches TRBD2 (6 bases). The germline CDR1 and CDR2 sequences are SGHAT and FQNNGV. V was cut by 7 bases and J by 14 bases, with 20 bases left in between. The CDR3 loop spans 12 amino acids.

The chain links TRBV27 to TRBJ2-1, with 7 bases fitting TRBD2. Germline values: CDR1 MNHEY, CDR2 SMNVEV (reference sequence). With V trimmed by 7 bases and J by 9 bases, 3 bases remained unmatched. The CDR3 consists of 11 residues. The CDR3 region is CASNIAGEQFF. The CDR3 DNA reads as TGTGCCAGCAACATAGCGGGTGAGCAGTTCTTC.

The chain recombines TRBV6-1 with TRBJ2-7; D gene ambiguous. This CDR3 contains 14 residues. The V and J ends lost 0 bases and 4 bases respectively, with 10 bases between them. The germline CDR1 and CDR2 sequences are MNHNS and SASEGT. The CDR3 sequence is CASSEALRQYEQYF. The CDR3 nucleotides read TGTGCCAGCAGTGAAGCGCTTAGGCAATACGAGCAGTACTTC.

Here the CDR3 DNA reads TGTGCCAGCAGCCACCTGGGTAGGGGTAGCGGATTTTACGAGCAGTACTTC. It specifies CASSHLGRGSGFYEQYF. This rearrangement joins TRBV7-2 to TRBJ2-7; tentative D call: TRBD2 (6 bases). Looked up from germline, CDR1 is SGHTA and CDR2 is FQGNSA. The CDR3 runs 17 residues. V lost 5 bases and J lost 4, with 24 bases in between.

This clonotype has at least ten counts. The chain couples TRBV6-5 to TRBJ2-7; possible D gene TRBD1, 6 bases. The CDR3 length is 13 residues. V gave up 2 bases and J gave up 5 bases, with 10 bases separating them. Germline CDR1 reads MNHEY; CDR2 reads SVGAGI. This CDR3 reads CASSYVGADEQYF. Written as DNA, the CDR3 is TGTGCCAGCAGTTACGTGGGGGCAGACGAGCAGTACTTC.

In its sample, this clonotype was seen a few times. J is TRBJ2-2 and V is TRBV7-9; 10 positions match TRBD1. CDR3 length: 17 amino acids. V was pared by 6 bases and J by 3 bases, with 10 bases of the junction left unmatched. Per germline, CDR1 SEHNR and CDR2 FQNEAQ (reference sequence). The CDR3 here is CASSTGPGQGYTGELFF. The CDR3 nucleotides are TGTGCCAGCAGTACCGGACCGGGACAGGGGTACACCGGGGAGCTGTTTTTT. The whole variable domain, remainder taken from reference TRBV7-9 and TRBJ2-2, is DTGVSQNPRHKITKRGQNVTFRCDPISEHNRLYWYRQTLGQGPEFLTYFQNEAQLEKSRLLSDRFSAERPKGSFSTLEIQRTEQGDSAMYLCASSTGPGQGYTGELFFGEGSRLTVL.

The chain uses TRBV11-2 and TRBJ2-5; D tentatively reads TRBD1 or TRBD2 (6 bases each). The CDR3 contains 15 residues. V shed 1 base and J shed 4 bases, with 13 bases lying between them. The germline V gene has CDR1 SGHAT and CDR2 FQNNGV. CDR3 sequence (DNA): TGTGCCAGCAGCTTAGGGGGGGCAGGGTTAGAGACCCAGTACTTC. This sequence encodes CASSLGGAGLETQYF.